This T cell receptor (beta chain) is drawn from a study of shared clonotypes between healthy human individuals. V shed 8 bases, J shed 5 bases, and the junction held 8 bases outside the gene matches. Germline CDR1 reads MNHEY; CDR2 reads SVGAGI. This CDR3 has 13 residues. Naive CD8 populations comprised CD45RO-negative cells positively selected for CCR7, excluding terminally differentiated effector memory CD45RA+ cells. Comment on this clone: Its antigen is not known.

Study outcomes and limitations: Naive subsets, compared against memory subsets, generally had larger estimated richness values.

On sorted subsets, replicate PCRs used 150 to 250 ng DNA, or 25,000 to 35,000 T cell genomes. Profiling relied on immunoSEQ multiplex PCR, and the TCRdb table lists in-frame clones only, not all of them. The sample records 800,000 or so clones, 96% being singletons. Source material: naive CD8+ T cells sorted from blood. The TCR sequence derives from a man in his thirties or forties in good health. The chain joins TRBV6-5 to TRBJ2-7; 8 nucleotides line up with TRBD1. The CDR3 DNA reads as TGTGCCAGCCAGGACAGGGAAGGGGACGAGCAGTACTTC. This encodes CASQDREGDEQYF.